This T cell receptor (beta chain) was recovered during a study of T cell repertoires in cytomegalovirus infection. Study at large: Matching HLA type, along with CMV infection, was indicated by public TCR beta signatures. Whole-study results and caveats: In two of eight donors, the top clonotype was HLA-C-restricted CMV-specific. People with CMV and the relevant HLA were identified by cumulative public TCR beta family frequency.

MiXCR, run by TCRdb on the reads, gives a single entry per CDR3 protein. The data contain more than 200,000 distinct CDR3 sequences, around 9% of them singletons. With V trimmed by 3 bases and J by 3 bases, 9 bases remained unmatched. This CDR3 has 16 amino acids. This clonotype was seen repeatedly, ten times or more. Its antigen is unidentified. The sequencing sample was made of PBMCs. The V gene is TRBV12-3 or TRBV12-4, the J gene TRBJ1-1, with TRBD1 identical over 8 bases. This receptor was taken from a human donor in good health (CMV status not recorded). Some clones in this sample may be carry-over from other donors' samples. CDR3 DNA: TGTGCCAGCAGTTTTTCGGCAGGGGGCTGGTACACTGAAGCTTTCTTT. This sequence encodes CASSFSAGGWYTEAFF.